These T cell receptor beta chains were read from a single sample in a study of blood T cell repertoires in COVID-19. Generated by immunoSEQ multiplex PCR, the TCRdb table keeps only in-frame clones and is missing some. The sample lists hundreds of thousands of clones, roughly 81% occurring once. Input material: peripheral blood. Receptor source: a woman of 80 years or more with COVID-19, enrolled during active disease. The CDR3 runs from the conserved cysteine through the conserved F or W. A D gene is named only where the DNA matches it firmly. The size field is filled for only some rows; it gives once, few, many or a size class.

>TRBD2|TRBJ2-3|once|TRBV24-1
TGTGCCACCAGTGAACTAAATAGCGGGAGGTCGACAGATACGCAGTATTTT
CATSELNSGRSTDTQYF
>NA|TRBJ2-2|few|TRBV3-1/TRBV3-2
TGTGCCAGCAGCCAAGAATCCGGACAAAACACCGGGGAGCTGTTTTTT
CASSQESGQNTGELFF
>TRBD1|TRBJ1-5|NA|TRBV5-1
TGCGCCAGCAGCCCTTCCGGGACAGGGAGTGGGCAGCCCCAGCATTTT
CASSPSGTGSGQPQHF
>NA|TRBJ1-5|NA|TRBV19
TGTGCCAGTAGTATCCCAGGGCTCAATCAGCCCCAGCATTTT
CASSIPGLNQPQHF
>TRBD1|TRBJ1-2|few|TRBV19
TGTGCCACCCTGAACATAGGGACAGCGAACTATGGCTACACCTTC
CATLNIGTANYGYTF
>NA|TRBJ2-6|NA|TRBV7-2
TGTGCCAGCACCCCGCGAGGCTCTGGGGCCAACGTCCTGACTTTC
CASTPRGSGANVLTF
>NA|TRBJ2-6|NA|TRBV30
TGTGCCTGGAGTGCGGGATCTGGGGCCAACGTCCTGACTTTC
CAWSAGSGANVLTF
>NA|TRBJ2-3|NA|TRBV5-1
TGCGCCAGCAGCCTCTCGACAGACCGTAGCACAGATACGCAGTATTTT
CASSLSTDRSTDTQYF
>TRBD1|TRBJ1-2|NA|TRBV7-9
TGTGCCAGCAGCTCAGAGAGACAGGGGAGCGATGGCTACACCTTC
CASSSERQGSDGYTF
>NA|TRBJ2-3|NA|TRBV27
TGTGCCAGCAGTCGACGGAACAGGGGACTTTCAGATTCGCAGTATTTT
CASSRRNRGLSDSQYF
>NA|TRBJ1-5|NA|TRBV4-1
TGCGCCAGCAGCCAAGATGGTTGGTTCCCTATCTTAAAACGCAATCAGCCCCAGCATTTT
CASSQDGWFPILKRNQPQHF
>TRBD2|TRBJ2-1|NA|TRBV9
TGTGCCAGCAGCGTAGATGGGCGGGGGGGTGAGCAGTTCTTC
CASSVDGRGGEQFF
>NA|TRBJ1-2|NA|TRBV19
TGTGCCAGTAGTCCTCCCGGGCAGGGGATCCTCCGCTACACCTTC
CASSPPGQGILRYTF
>NA|TRBJ1-5|NA|TRBV19
TGTGCCAGACCGAGCGGAGATAGCAATCAGCCCCAGCATTTT
CARPSGDSNQPQHF
>TRBD1|TRBJ1-2|NA|TRBV30
TGTGCCTGGATGGGTCAGGGGGTTAATGGCTACACCTTC
CAWMGQGVNGYTF
>TRBD2|TRBJ2-3|NA|TRBV7-3
TGTGCCAGCAGCTCCCGCGGGGGGGCGACAGATACGCAGTATTTT
CASSSRGGATDTQYF
>NA|TRBJ1-6|few|TRBV7-9
TGTGCCAGCAGCTTACCTATAATGAATTCACCCCTCCACTTT
CASSLPIMNSPLHF
>TRBD1|TRBJ1-2|NA|TRBV9
TGTGCCAGCAGCGGACAGGGGCAGGGCTATGGCTACACCTTC
CASSGQGQGYGYTF
>TRBD1|TRBJ2-7|NA|TRBV12-3/TRBV12-4
TGTGCCAGCAGTTTAGGAACAGGGGGCGAGCAGTACTTC
CASSLGTGGEQYF
>TRBD1|TRBJ2-5|NA|TRBV19
TGTGCCAGTAGTTCAGACAGGGTTGGGGAGACCCAGTACTTC
CASSSDRVGETQYF
>NA|TRBJ2-3|NA|TRBV7-6
TGTGCCAGCAGCTTAACCACCGGGACTCTGGGTGATACGCAGTATTTT
CASSLTTGTLGDTQYF
>NA|TRBJ1-3|NA|TRBV3-1/TRBV3-2
TGTGCCAGCAGCCAAATCACGGGAATCTCTGGAAACACCATATATTTT
CASSQITGISGNTIYF
>NA|TRBJ2-1|NA|TRBV19
TGTGCCAGTAGTATAGGCCGCCGTCGGTCCTACAATGAGCAGTTCTTC
CASSIGRRRSYNEQFF
>NA|TRBJ1-3|few|TRBV7-9
TGTGCCAGCAGCCCTCTCTCTGGAAACACCATATATTTT
CASSPLSGNTIYF
>TRBD2|TRBJ2-1|NA|TRBV30
TGTGCCTGGAGGCTCCCGGGGGGGTCGAATGAGCAGTTCTTC
CAWRLPGGSNEQFF
>TRBD1|TRBJ2-4|once|TRBV13
TGTGCCAGCAGCACTCCCGGGACAGGGGCAAACATTCAGTACTTC
CASSTPGTGANIQYF
>TRBD1|TRBJ1-5|NA|TRBV7-8
TGTGCCAGCAGCTGGGGACAGGGGGAGGGCAGCAATCAGCCCCAGCATTTT
CASSWGQGEGSNQPQHF
>NA|TRBJ1-1|NA|TRBV11-3
TGTGCCAGCAGGGCGCCGGGGAACACTGAAGCTTTCTTT
CASRAPGNTEAFF
>NA|TRBJ2-3|NA|TRBV27
TGTGCCAGCAGTCCCCCCCTGGGGGGGACATTAGATACGCAGTATTTT
CASSPPLGGTLDTQYF
>NA|TRBJ1-3|NA|TRBV3-1/TRBV3-2
TGTGCCAGCAGCCAAACAGGAAACACCATATATTTT
CASSQTGNTIYF
>TRBD2|TRBJ2-1|once|TRBV7-8
TGTGCCAGCAGCTCCCAACTAGCGGGGAACAATGAGCAGTTCTTC
CASSSQLAGNNEQFF
>NA|TRBJ2-7|NA|TRBV2
TGTGCCAGCAGTGGTGAGCCCTACGAGCAGTACTTC
CASSGEPYEQYF
>TRBD1|TRBJ2-2|few|TRBV6-2/TRBV6-3
TGTGCCAGCAGTTACTTGGACAGGGCGGGCACCGGGGAGCTGTTTTTT
CASSYLDRAGTGELFF
>TRBD1|TRBJ2-7|NA|TRBV4-1
TGCGCCAGCAGCCTAGGGACAGGGAGCTACGAGCAGTACTTC
CASSLGTGSYEQYF
>NA|TRBJ1-3|NA|TRBV4-3
TGCGCCAGCAGCCAAGAAGGGCTCGGAGGTCACTCTGGAAACACCATATATTTT
CASSQEGLGGHSGNTIYF
>NA|TRBJ1-4|NA|TRBV6-5
TGTGCCAGCAGTTGGGGGGAAGGAGAAAAACTGTTTTTT
CASSWGEGEKLFF